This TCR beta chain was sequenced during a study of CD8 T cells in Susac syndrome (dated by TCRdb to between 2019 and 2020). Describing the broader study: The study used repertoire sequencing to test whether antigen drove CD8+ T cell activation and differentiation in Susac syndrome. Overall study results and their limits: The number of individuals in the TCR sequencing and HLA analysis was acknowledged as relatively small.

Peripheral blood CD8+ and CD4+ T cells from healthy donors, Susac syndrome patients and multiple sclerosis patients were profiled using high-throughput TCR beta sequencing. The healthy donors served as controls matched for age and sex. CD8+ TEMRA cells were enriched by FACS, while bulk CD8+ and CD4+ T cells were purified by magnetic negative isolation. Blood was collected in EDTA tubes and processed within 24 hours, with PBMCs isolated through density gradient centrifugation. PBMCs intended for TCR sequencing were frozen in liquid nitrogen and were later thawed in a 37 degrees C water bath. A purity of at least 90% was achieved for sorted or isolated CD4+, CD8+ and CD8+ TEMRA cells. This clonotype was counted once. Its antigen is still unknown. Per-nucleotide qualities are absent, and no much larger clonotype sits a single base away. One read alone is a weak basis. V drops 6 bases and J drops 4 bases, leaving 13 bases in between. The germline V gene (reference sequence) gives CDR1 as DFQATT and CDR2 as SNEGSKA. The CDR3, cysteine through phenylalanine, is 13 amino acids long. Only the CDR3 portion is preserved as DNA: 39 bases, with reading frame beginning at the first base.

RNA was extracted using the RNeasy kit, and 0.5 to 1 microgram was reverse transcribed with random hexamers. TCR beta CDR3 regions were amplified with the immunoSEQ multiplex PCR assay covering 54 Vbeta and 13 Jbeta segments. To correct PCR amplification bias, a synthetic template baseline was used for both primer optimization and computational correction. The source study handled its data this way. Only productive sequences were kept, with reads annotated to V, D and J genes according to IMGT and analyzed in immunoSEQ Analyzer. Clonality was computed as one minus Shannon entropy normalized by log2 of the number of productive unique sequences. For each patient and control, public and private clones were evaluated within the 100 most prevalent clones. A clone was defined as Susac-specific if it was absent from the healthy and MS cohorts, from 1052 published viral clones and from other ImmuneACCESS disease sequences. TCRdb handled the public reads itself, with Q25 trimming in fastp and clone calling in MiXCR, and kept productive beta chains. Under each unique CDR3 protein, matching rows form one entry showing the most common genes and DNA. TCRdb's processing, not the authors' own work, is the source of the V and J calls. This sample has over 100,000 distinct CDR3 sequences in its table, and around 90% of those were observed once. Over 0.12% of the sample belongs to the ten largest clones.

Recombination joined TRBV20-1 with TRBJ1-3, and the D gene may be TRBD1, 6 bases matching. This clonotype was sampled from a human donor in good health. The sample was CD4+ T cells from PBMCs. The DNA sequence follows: TGCAGTGCGTATGAGACAGGCGGAAACACCATATATTTT. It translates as CSAYETGGNTIYF.